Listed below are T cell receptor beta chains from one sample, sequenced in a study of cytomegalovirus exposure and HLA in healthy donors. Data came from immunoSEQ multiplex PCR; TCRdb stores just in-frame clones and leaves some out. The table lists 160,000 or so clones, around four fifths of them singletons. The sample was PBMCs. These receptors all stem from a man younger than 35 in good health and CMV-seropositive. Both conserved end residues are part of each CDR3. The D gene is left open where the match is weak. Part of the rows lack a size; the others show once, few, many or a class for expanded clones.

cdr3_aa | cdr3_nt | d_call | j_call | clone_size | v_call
CASSRTTGLWEAFF | TGTGCCAGTAGTAGAACCACAGGGCTTTGGGAAGCTTTCTTT | NA | TRBJ1-1 | few | TRBV19
CASSQTGARSAGELFF | TGCGCCAGCAGCCAAACAGGGGCGAGATCGGCCGGGGAGCTGTTTTTT | TRBD1 | TRBJ2-2 | few | TRBV5-1
CASSYYSGTDTQYF | TGTGCCAGCAGCTATTATAGCGGCACAGATACGCAGTATTTT | NA | TRBJ2-3 | NA | TRBV14
CAGGSGNNEQFF | TGTGCCGGGGGTAGCGGGAACAATGAGCAGTTCTTC | TRBD2 | TRBJ2-1 | NA | TRBV2
CASSSGTGSGNTIYF | TGTGCCAGCAGCTCCGGGACAGGGTCTGGAAACACCATATATTTT | TRBD1 | TRBJ1-3 | NA | TRBV13
CASSGTFKGYTF | TGTGCCAGCAGCGGGACATTTAAGGGCTACACCTTC | NA | TRBJ1-2 | NA | TRBV5-8
CASSRGGPNTEAFF | TGTGCCAGCAGTCGGGGAGGCCCCAACACTGAAGCTTTCTTT | NA | TRBJ1-1 | NA | TRBV28
CSVEVSGINYGYTF | TGCAGCGTTGAAGTGTCCGGGATCAACTATGGCTACACCTTC | NA | TRBJ1-2 | NA | TRBV29-1
CASSRPAGTEAFF | TGTGCCAGCAGTAGGCCAGCAGGCACTGAAGCTTTCTTT | NA | TRBJ1-1 | NA | TRBV27
CASSSSPASATYEQYF | TGTGCCAGCAGCTCTAGCCCGGCTAGCGCAACCTACGAGCAGTACTTC | NA | TRBJ2-7 | NA | TRBV5-6
CASSSGTVRNEQFF | TGTGCCAGCAGTTCCGGGACAGTTCGCAATGAGCAGTTCTTC | TRBD1 | TRBJ2-1 | NA | TRBV28
CASSLEGLSTEAFF | TGTGCCAGCAGCTTGGAAGGACTATCCACTGAAGCTTTCTTT | NA | TRBJ1-1 | NA | TRBV5-4
CASSPAYEQYF | TGTGCCAGCAGTCCCGCCTACGAGCAGTACTTC | NA | TRBJ2-7 | NA | TRBV6-6
CASSQDRPPGLQKETQYF | TGTGCCAGCAGCCAAGACCGTCCCCCGGGACTCCAAAAAGAGACCCAGTACTTC | NA | TRBJ2-5 | NA | TRBV4-2
CASSLGGPGELFF | TGTGCCAGCAGCTTGGGGGGGCCCGGGGAGCTGTTTTTT | NA | TRBJ2-2 | NA | TRBV5-4
CASSFGLSFSGNTIYF | TGTGCCAGCAGCTTCGGACTTAGCTTCTCTGGAAACACCATATATTTT | NA | TRBJ1-3 | NA | TRBV5-6
CASSIGQIQETQYF | TGTGCCAGTAGTATAGGCCAGATCCAAGAGACCCAGTACTTC | NA | TRBJ2-5 | NA | TRBV19
CASSSGTSGAFF | TGTGCCAGCAGTTCAGGGACGAGCGGGGCTTTCTTT | NA | TRBJ1-1 | NA | TRBV6-1
CASSLGLKGGGIGSYEQYF | TGTGCCAGCAGCCTAGGGTTGAAGGGCGGGGGAATTGGCTCCTACGAGCAGTACTTC | TRBD2 | TRBJ2-7 | NA | TRBV7-6
CASSVVGAGADTQYF | TGTGCCAGCAGCGTGGTGGGGGCCGGGGCAGATACGCAGTATTTT | NA | TRBJ2-3 | NA | TRBV9
CATWSSTYEQYF | TGTGCCACCTGGTCGAGCACCTACGAGCAGTACTTC | NA | TRBJ2-7 | NA | TRBV6-5
CASSLMAGNQPQHF | TGTGCCAGCAGTTTAATGGCGGGGAACCAGCCCCAGCATTTT | NA | TRBJ1-5 | NA | TRBV28
CASSELAGVGTDTQYF | TGTGCCAGCAGCGAACTAGCGGGAGTAGGGACAGATACGCAGTATTTT | TRBD2 | TRBJ2-3 | few | TRBV6-1
CASSLGGLASSYNEQFF | TGTGCCAGCAGCTTAGGGGGACTAGCGAGCTCCTACAATGAGCAGTTCTTC | TRBD2 | TRBJ2-1 | NA | TRBV7-2
CASSLAGGSVETQYF | TGTGCCAGCAGCTTAGCGGGAGGGAGCGTGGAGACCCAGTACTTC | TRBD2 | TRBJ2-5 | once | TRBV7-2
CASSLRAGPYGYTF | TGTGCCAGCAGCCTTAGGGCAGGGCCCTATGGCTACACCTTC | NA | TRBJ1-2 | NA | TRBV14
CASSSDYLGQFF | TGTGCCAGCAGCTCGGACTACCTAGGGCAGTTCTTC | NA | TRBJ2-1 | once | TRBV7-9
CSASDTDTQYF | TGCAGTGCCTCAGACACAGATACGCAGTATTTT | NA | TRBJ2-3 | once | TRBV20-1
CASSRTGTSDNEQFF | TGTGCCAGCAGCCGGACCGGGACTAGTGATAATGAGCAGTTCTTC | TRBD2 | TRBJ2-1 | few | TRBV7-6
CASSQATTGFNNEQFF | TGCGCCAGCAGCCAAGCGACGACAGGGTTTAACAATGAGCAGTTCTTC | TRBD1 | TRBJ2-1 | few | TRBV4-1
CASGQGSLNTEAFF | TGTGCCAGCGGACAGGGGTCCCTCAACACTGAAGCTTTCTTT | TRBD1 | TRBJ1-1 | NA | TRBV7-9
CASSASGDSGANVLTF | TGTGCCAGCAGCGCCAGCGGGGACTCTGGGGCCAACGTCCTGACTTTC | TRBD2 | TRBJ2-6 | NA | TRBV7-3
CASSVGPREAFF | TGTGCCAGCAGCGTAGGGCCACGTGAAGCTTTCTTT | NA | TRBJ1-1 | few | TRBV9
CAWSGGTETIHEQYF | TGTGCCTGGAGTGGCGGGACCGAGACGATCCACGAGCAGTACTTC | NA | TRBJ2-7 | NA | TRBV30
CASSLTGQDRYGYTF | TGTGCCAGCAGCTTAACTGGACAGGATCGGTATGGCTACACCTTC | TRBD1 | TRBJ1-2 | few | TRBV7-3
CASSSRGEVNYGYTF | TGCGCCAGCAGCTCACGAGGTGAGGTTAACTATGGCTACACCTTC | NA | TRBJ1-2 | NA | TRBV5-1
CASTPVFGRGELFF | TGTGCCAGCACTCCTGTTTTTGGGCGAGGGGAGCTGTTTTTT | NA | TRBJ2-2 | NA | TRBV7-2
CASSLRGTGELFF | TGTGCCAGCAGCTTAAGGGGCACCGGGGAGCTGTTTTTT | NA | TRBJ2-2 | NA | TRBV7-7
CASSYGGEGPNEQFF | TGTGCCAGCAGTTACGGGGGGGAGGGCCCAAATGAGCAGTTCTTC | TRBD2 | TRBJ2-1 | once | TRBV28
CASSYLSLRNATSYGYTF | TGTGCCAGCAGCTATTTGTCCTTACGAAACGCAACGAGCTATGGCTACACCTTC | NA | TRBJ1-2 | NA | TRBV7-3
CASSLGTRNTEAFF | TGTGCCAGCAGCTTGGGGACAAGAAACACTGAAGCTTTCTTT | NA | TRBJ1-1 | NA | TRBV11-2
CASSPNRGRMNTEAFF | TGTGCCAGCTCACCAAACAGGGGTAGAATGAACACTGAAGCTTTCTTT | TRBD1 | TRBJ1-1 | once | TRBV18
CASSLGGGSPTYEQYF | TGTGCCAGCAGCTTGGGGGGCGGGAGCCCGACCTACGAGCAGTACTTC | NA | TRBJ2-7 | NA | TRBV11-2
CASSFEPQETQYF | TGTGCCAGCAGCTTTGAGCCCCAAGAGACCCAGTACTTC | NA | TRBJ2-5 | NA | TRBV11-2
CASSLHLGGASGYTF | TGTGCCAGCAGCCTTCATTTAGGAGGGGCGTCCGGCTACACCTTC | NA | TRBJ1-2 | NA | TRBV14
CASSVAVARDEQYF | TGTGCCAGCAGCGTCGCGGTTGCGCGCGACGAGCAGTACTTC | NA | TRBJ2-7 | NA | TRBV5-4